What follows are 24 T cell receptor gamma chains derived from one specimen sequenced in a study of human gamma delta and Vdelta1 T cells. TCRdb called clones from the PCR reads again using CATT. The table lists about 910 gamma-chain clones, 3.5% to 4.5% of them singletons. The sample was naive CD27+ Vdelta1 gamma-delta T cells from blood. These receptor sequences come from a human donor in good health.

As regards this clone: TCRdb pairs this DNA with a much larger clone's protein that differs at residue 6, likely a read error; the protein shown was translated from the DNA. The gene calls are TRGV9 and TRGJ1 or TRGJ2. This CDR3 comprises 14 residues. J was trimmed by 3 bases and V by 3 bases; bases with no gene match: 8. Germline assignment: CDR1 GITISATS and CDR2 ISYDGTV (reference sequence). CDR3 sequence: CALWESLVYYKKLF. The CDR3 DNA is TGTGCCTTGTGGGAGTCTCTGGTTTATTATAAGAAACTCTTT.

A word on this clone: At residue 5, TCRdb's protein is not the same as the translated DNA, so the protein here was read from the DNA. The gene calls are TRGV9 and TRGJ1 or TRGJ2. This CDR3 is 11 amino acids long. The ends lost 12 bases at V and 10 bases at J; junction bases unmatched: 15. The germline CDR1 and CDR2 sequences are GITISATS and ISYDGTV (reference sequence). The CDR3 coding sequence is TGTGCCGGGTGGGATGTTGGCAAGAAACTCTTT. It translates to CAGWDVGKKLF.

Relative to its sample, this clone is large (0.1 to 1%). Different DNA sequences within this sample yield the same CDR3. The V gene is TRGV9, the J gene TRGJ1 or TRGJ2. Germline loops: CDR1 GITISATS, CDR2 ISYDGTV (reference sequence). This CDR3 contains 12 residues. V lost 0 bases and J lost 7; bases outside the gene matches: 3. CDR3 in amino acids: CALWEVRYKKLF. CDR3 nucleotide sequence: TGTGCCTTGTGGGAGGTGCGGTATAAGAAACTCTTT.

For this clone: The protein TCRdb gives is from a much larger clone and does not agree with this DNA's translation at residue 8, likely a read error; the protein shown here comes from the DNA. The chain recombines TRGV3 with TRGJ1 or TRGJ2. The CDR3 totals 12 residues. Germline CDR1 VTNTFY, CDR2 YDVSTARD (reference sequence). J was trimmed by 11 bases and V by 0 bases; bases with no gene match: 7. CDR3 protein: CATWDRPCEKLF. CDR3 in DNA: TGTGCCACCTGGGACAGGCCGTGCGAGAAACTCTTT.

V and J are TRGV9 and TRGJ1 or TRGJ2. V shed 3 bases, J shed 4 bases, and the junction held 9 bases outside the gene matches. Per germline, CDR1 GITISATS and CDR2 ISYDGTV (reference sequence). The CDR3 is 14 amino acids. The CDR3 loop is CALWECTKYYKKLF. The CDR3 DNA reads TGTGCCTTGTGGGAGTGCACGAAGTATTATAAGAAACTCTTT.

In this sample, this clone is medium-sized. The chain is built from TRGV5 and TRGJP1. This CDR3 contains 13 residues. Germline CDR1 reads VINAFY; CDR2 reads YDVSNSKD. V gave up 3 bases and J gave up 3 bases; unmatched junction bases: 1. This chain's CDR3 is CATWDATGWFKIF. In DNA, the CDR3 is TGTGCCACCTGGGACGCCACTGGTTGGTTCAAGATATTT.

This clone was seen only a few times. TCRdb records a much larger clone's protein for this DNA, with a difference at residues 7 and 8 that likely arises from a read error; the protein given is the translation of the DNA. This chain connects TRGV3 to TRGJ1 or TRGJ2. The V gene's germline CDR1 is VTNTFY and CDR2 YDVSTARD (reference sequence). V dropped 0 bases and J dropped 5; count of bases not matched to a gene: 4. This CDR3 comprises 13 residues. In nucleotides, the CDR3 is TGTGCCACCTGGGACAGGCAAGATTATAAGAAACTCTTT. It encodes CATWDRQDYKKLF.

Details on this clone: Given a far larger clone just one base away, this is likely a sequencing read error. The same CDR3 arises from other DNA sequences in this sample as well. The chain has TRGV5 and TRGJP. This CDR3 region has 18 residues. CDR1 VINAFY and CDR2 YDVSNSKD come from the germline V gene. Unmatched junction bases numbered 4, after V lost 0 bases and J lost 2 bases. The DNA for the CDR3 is TGTGCCACCTGGGACAGGCCGAGGCAAGAGTTGGGCAAAAAAATCAAGGTATTT. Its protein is CATWDRPRQELGKKIKVF.

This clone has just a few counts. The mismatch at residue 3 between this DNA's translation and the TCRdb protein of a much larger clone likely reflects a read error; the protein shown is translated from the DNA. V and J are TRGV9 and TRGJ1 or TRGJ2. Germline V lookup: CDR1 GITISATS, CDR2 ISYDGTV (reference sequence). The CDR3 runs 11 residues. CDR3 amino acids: CAWWDGYKKLF. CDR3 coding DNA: TGTGCCTGGTGGGATGGTTATAAGAAACTCTTT.

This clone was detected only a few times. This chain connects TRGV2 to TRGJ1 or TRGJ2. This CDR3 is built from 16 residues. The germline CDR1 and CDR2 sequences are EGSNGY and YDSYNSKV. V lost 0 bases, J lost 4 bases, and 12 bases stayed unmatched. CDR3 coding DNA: TGTGCCACCTGGGACGGGCCTAGGTTTAAGTATTATAAGAAACTCTTT. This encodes CATWDGPRFKYYKKLF.

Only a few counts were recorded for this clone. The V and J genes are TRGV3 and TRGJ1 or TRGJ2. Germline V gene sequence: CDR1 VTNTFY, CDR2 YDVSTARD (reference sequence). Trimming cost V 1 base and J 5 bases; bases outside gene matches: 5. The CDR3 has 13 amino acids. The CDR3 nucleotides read TGTGCCACCTGGGACAGTGAGCATTATAAGAAACTCTTT. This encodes CATWDSEHYKKLF.

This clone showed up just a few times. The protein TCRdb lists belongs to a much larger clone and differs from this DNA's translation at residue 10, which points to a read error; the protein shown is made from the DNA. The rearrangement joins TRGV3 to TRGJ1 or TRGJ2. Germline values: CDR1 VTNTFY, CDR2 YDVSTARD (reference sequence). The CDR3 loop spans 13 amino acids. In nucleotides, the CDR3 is TGTGCCACCTGGGACAGGCATCATTATACGAAACTATTT. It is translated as CATWDRHHYTKLF.

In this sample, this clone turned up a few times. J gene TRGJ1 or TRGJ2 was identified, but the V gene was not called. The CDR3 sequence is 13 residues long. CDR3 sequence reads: CATFDVPDYKKLF. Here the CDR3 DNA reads TGTGCCACCTTTGACGTGCCGGATTATAAGAAACTCTTT.

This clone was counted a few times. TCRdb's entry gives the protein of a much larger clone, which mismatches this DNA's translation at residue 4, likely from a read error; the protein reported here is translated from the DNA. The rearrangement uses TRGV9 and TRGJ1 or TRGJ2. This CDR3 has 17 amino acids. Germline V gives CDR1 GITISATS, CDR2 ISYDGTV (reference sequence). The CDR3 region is CALCEVDTQEFSYKKLF. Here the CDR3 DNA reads TGTGCCTTGTGTGAGGTCGATACACAAGAGTTTTCTTATAAGAAACTCTTT.

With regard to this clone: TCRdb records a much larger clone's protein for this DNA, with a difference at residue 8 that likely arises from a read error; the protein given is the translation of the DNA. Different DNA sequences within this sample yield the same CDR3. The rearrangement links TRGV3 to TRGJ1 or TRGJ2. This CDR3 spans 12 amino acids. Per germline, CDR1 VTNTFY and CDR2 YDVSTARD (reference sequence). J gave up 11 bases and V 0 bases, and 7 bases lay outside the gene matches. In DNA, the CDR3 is TGTGCCACCTGGGACAGGCCGTTAGAGAAACTCTTT. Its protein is CATWDRPLEKLF.

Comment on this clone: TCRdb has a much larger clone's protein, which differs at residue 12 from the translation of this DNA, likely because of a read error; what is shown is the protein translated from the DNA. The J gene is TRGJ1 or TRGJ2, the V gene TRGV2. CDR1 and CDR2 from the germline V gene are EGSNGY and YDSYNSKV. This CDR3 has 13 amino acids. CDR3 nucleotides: TGTGCCACCTGGGACGGACCATATTATAAGAAAATCTTT. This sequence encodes CATWDGPYYKKIF.

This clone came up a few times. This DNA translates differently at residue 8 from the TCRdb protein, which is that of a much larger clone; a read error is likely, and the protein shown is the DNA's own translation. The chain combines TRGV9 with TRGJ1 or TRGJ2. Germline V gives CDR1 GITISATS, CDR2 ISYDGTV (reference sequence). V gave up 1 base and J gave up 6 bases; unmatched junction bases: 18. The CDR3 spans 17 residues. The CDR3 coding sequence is TGTGCCTTGTGGGAGGTCGATCCACAAGAGTTTTCTTATAAGAAACTCTTT. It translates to CALWEVDPQEFSYKKLF.

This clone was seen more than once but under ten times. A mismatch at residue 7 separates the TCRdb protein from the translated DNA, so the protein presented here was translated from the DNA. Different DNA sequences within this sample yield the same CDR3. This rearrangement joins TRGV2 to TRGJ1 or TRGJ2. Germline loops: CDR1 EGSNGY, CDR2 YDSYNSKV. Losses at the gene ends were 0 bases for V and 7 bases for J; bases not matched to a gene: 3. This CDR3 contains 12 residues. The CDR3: CATWDGPYKKLF. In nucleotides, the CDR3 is TGTGCCACCTGGGACGGGCCATATAAGAAACTCTTT.

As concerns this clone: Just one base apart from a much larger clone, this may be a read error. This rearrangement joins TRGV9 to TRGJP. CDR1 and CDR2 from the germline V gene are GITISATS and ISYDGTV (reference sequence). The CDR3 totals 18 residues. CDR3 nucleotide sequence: TGTGCCTTGTGGGGGGTGCGGAGACGGGAGTTGGGCAAAAAAATCAAGGTATTT. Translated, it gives CALWGVRRRELGKKIKVF.

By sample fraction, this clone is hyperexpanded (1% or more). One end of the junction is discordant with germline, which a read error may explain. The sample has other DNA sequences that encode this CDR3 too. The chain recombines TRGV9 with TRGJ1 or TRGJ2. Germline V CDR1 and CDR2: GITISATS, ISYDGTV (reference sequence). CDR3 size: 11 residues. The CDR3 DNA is TGTGCCTTGTGGTATTATTATAAGAAGCTCTTT. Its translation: CALWYYYKKLF.

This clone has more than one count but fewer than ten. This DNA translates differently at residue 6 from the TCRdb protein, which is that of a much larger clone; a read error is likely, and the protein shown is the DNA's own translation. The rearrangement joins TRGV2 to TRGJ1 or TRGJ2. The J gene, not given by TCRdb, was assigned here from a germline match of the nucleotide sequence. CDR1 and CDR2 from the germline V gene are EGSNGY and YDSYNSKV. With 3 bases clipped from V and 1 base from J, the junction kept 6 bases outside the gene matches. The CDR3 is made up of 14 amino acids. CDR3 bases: TGTGCCACCTGGGACTGCCAAAATTATTATAAGAAACTCTTT. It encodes CATWDCQNYYKKLF.

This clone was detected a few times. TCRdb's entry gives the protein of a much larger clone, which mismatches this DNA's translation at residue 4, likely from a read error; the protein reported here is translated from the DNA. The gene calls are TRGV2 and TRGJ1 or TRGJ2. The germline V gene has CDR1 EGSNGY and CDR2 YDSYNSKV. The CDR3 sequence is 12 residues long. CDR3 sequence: CATLDGPARKLF. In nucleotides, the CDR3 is TGTGCCACCTTGGACGGGCCTGCTAGGAAACTCTTT.

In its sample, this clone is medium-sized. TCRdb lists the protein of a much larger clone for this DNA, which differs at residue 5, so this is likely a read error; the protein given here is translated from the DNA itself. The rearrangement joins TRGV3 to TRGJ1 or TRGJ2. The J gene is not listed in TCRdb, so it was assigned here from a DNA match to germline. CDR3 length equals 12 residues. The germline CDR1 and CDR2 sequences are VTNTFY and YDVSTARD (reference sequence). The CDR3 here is CATWGRPFEKLF. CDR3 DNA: TGTGCCACCTGGGGCAGGCCGTTCGAGAAACTCTTT.

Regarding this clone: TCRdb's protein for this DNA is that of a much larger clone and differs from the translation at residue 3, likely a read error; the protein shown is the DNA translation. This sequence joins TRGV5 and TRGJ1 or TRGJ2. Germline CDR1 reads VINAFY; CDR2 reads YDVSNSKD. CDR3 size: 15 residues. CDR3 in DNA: TGTGCCATCTGGGACAGGCGGGGACCTGGCTATAAGAAACTCTTT. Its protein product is CAIWDRRGPGYKKLF.